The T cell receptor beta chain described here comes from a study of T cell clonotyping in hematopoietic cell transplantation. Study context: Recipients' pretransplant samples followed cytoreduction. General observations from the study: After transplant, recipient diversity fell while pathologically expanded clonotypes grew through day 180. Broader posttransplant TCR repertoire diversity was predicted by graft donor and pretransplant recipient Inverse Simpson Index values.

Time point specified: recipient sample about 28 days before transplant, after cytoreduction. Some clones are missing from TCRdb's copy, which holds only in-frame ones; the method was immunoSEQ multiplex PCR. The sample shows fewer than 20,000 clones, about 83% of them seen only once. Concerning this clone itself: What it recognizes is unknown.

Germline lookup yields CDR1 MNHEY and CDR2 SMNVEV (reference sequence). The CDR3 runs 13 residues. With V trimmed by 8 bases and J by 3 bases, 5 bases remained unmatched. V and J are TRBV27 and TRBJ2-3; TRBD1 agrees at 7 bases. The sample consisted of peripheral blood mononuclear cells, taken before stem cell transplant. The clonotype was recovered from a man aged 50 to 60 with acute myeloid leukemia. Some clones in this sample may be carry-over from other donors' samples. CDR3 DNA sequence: TGTGCCAGCCTGTCGACAGGGACAGATACGCAGTATTTT. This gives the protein CASLSTGTDTQYF.